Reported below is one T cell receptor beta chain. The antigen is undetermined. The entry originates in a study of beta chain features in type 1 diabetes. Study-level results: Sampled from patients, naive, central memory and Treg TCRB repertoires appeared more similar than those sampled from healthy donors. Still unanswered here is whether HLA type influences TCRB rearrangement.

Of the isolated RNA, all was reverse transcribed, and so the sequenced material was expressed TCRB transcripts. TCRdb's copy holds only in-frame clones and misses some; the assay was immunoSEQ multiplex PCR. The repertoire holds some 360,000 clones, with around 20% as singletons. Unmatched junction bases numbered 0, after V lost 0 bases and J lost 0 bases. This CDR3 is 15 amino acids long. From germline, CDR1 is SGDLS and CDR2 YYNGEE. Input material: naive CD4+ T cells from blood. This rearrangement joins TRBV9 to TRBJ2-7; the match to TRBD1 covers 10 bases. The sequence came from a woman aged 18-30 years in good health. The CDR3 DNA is TGTGCCAGCAGCGTAGGGGACAGGGGCTCCTACGAGCAGTACTTC. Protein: CASSVGDRGSYEQYF. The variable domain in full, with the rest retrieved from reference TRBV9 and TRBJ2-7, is DSGVTQTPKHLITATGQRVTLRCSPRSGDLSVYWYQQSLDQGLQFLIQYYNGEERAKGNILERFSAQQFPDLHSELNLSSLELGDSALYFCASSVGDRGSYEQYFGPGTRLTVT.